This is a list of T cell receptor beta chains from one sample in a study of quantifying T cell responses using KT2 cells. TCRdb re-called the UMI-ligation and nested PCR reads with MiXCR, one entry per CDR3 protein. The sample holds approximately 41,000 distinct CDR3 sequences; 15% to 20% are singletons and the top ten take less than 50%. The sequencing input was PBMCs spiked with cells of the T cell clone KT2. All receptors derive from a human donor. Both conserved end residues are part of each CDR3. The D gene is left open where the match is weak. A clone size is listed for some rows: how often the clone was seen (once, few, many), or a class if it is expanded.

NA	NA	TRBJ2-3	TRBV7-7	TGTGCCAGCAGCCTCGGACCTGGCACAGATACGCAGTATTTT	CASSLGPGTDTQYF
NA	NA	TRBJ2-7	TRBV20-1	TGCAGTGCTCCCGGGCTAGTGTACGAGCAGTACTTC	CSAPGLVYEQYF
NA	NA	TRBJ2-5	TRBV4-1	TGCGCCAGCAGCCAAGAGCCCGGGGGCGAAGAAGAGACCCAGTACTTC	CASSQEPGGEEETQYF
NA	NA	TRBJ1-2	TRBV6-1	TGTGCCAGCAGCCTCCGCGGCAGGGGCCGTCTTGATGGCTACACCTTC	CASSLRGRGRLDGYTF
TRBD1	few	TRBJ2-5	TRBV2	TGTGCCAGCACCGCCGGGACAGGGAAAGAGACCCAGTACTTC	CASTAGTGKETQYF
TRBD1	many	TRBJ1-2	TRBV7-8	TGTGCCAGCAGCTTAGCGCAGGGGGCCTTCGGCTATGGCTACACCTTC	CASSLAQGAFGYGYTF
TRBD2	few	TRBJ2-1	TRBV20-1	TGCAGTGCTAGAGCCTTAAGGGGACTAGCGGGGGGGAACAATGAGCAGTTCTTC	CSARALRGLAGGNNEQFF
TRBD2	few	TRBJ2-3	TRBV6-1	TGTGCCAGCAGGGCAGGGACTAGCGGGAGGGGAGATACGCAGTATTTT	CASRAGTSGRGDTQYF
TRBD2	NA	TRBJ2-1	TRBV29-1	TGCAGCGTTGAAGGGCTATACGCTAGCGGGAGGTTTACCGACAATGAGCAGTTCTTC	CSVEGLYASGRFTDNEQFF
NA	NA	TRBJ1-1	TRBV29-1	TGCAGCGTTGAAGCGCTGAACACTGAAGCTTTCTTT	CSVEALNTEAFF
NA	NA	TRBJ2-2	TRBV7-2	TGTGCCAGCATGCCCCCTGGGATCGGGGAGCTGTTTTTT	CASMPPGIGELFF
NA	NA	TRBJ2-1	TRBV4-2	TGTGCCAGCAGCCAAGGGGATACCCCGGGGCGGGAGCAGTTCTTC	CASSQGDTPGREQFF
NA	many	TRBJ2-1	TRBV29-1	TGCAGCGTTGAAATCCGGGACAACTCCTACAATGAGCAGTTCTTC	CSVEIRDNSYNEQFF
NA	few	TRBJ1-3	TRBV7-9	TGTGCCAGCAGCTTAGAAGATATCGGCGTCCTCCCGAGAAACACCATATATTTT	CASSLEDIGVLPRNTIYF
NA	many	TRBJ2-7	TRBV20-1	TGCAGTGCTAGGCCGGTAACCTACGAGCAGTACTTC	CSARPVTYEQYF
NA	few	TRBJ1-1	TRBV7-9	TGTGCCAGCAGCTTAGCAGGGGAGACTGAAGCTTTCTTT	CASSLAGETEAFF
TRBD2	many	TRBJ2-3	TRBV9	TGTGCCAGCAGCGTAGCGGTAGCGGGAGGGCCTAGCACAGATACGCAGTATTTT	CASSVAVAGGPSTDTQYF
NA	NA	TRBJ1-5	TRBV6-2/TRBV6-3	TGTGCCAGCAGTTACACGGAGGCAGGTTCGGGGCATCAGCCCCAGCATTTT	CASSYTEAGSGHQPQHF
NA	many	TRBJ2-7	TRBV4-1	TGCGCCAGCAGCCAAGGGCAGGGAGACTACGAGCAGTACTTC	CASSQGQGDYEQYF
NA	many	TRBJ1-2	TRBV7-8	TGTGCCAGCAGCGACGGGGGGGACTATGGCTACACCTTC	CASSDGGDYGYTF
NA	NA	TRBJ2-1	TRBV24-1	TGTGCCACCAGTGAAACGGGACCACCATACCCGAGTTCCTACAATGAGCAGTTCTTC	CATSETGPPYPSSYNEQFF
NA	few	TRBJ1-1	TRBV6-2/TRBV6-3	TGTGCCACCAAGCCCTCCGGTGCCTCTGAAGCTTTCTTT	CATKPSGASEAFF
TRBD1	NA	TRBJ2-2	TRBV2	TGTGCCAGTGGGTGGGGACAGGGGGACACCGGGGAGCTGTTTTTT	CASGWGQGDTGELFF
NA	NA	TRBJ2-5	TRBV20-1	TGCAGTGCCCTGGACAGCCGCCAAGAGACCCAGTACTTC	CSALDSRQETQYF
NA	medium-sized	TRBJ2-7	TRBV19	TGTGCCAGTAGTATAGATTTCCAGGACAGACAGTACTTC	CASSIDFQDRQYF
TRBD2	NA	TRBJ2-7	TRBV10-1	TGCGCCAGCAGTGAGAGCGGGGGGGAAATCTACGAGCAGTACTTC	CASSESGGEIYEQYF
NA	few	TRBJ1-1	TRBV7-3	TGTGCCAGCAGCATCGACGGTAACACTGAAGCTTTCTTT	CASSIDGNTEAFF
NA	NA	TRBJ2-5	TRBV7-8	TGTGCCAGCAGCTTAGTTGCGAGCGGTACAGAGACCCAGTACTTC	CASSLVASGTETQYF